One and the same sample provided the 15 T cell receptor beta chains below, sequenced in a study of blood T cell repertoires in COVID-19. Method: immunoSEQ multiplex PCR; TCRdb's copy keeps in-frame clones and lacks some. The data hold 99,000 or so clones, with around 76% observed a single time. The material sequenced was peripheral blood. Receptors originate from a woman aged 70-85 years with acute or convalescent COVID-19.

The rearrangement links TRBV3-1 (or the pseudogene TRBV3-2) to TRBJ1-2; 7 nucleotides match TRBD1. Germline CDR1 LGHDT, CDR2 YNNKEL (reference sequence). The J segment lost 3 bases and the V segment lost 4 bases, leaving 5 bases of the junction unmatched. CDR3 length: 14 residues. The CDR3 region is CASSPGTVYYGYTF. The CDR3 DNA reads TGTGCCAGCAGCCCCGGGACAGTGTACTATGGCTACACCTTC.

This clone was detected only a few times. The rearrangement joins TRBV19 to TRBJ1-2; a possible D gene is TRBD1 (5 bases). Germline V gene sequence: CDR1 LNHDA, CDR2 SQIVND (reference sequence). The CDR3 sequence is 13 residues long. Between the trimmed V and J ends, which lost 6 bases and 4 bases, there was a span of 12 bases. CDR3 in DNA: TGTGCCAGTAGCCCCCAGGGCATCTATGGCTACACCTTC. Translation gives CASSPQGIYGYTF.

This chain joins TRBV6-5 and TRBJ2-7; 8 bases fit TRBD1. CDR1 is MNHEY, CDR2 SVGAGI, per germline. J was trimmed by 2 bases and V by 5 bases; bases with no gene match: 5. The CDR3 runs 14 residues. CDR3 bases: TGTGCCAGCAGTACAGGGGGTAACACCTACGAGCAGTACTTC. It specifies CASSTGGNTYEQYF.

The gene calls are TRBV10-3 and TRBJ1-2; D may be TRBD1 (5 bases). The CDR3 loop spans 11 amino acids. Germline CDR1 is ENHRY and CDR2 is SYGVKD. The germline V and J ends were trimmed by 6 bases and 8 bases, with 10 bases remaining between them. The CDR3 is CAIRKDTGYTF. The CDR3 nucleotides are TGTGCCATCAGAAAGGACACAGGCTACACCTTC.

This clone was observed a single time. This chain connects TRBV5-1 to TRBJ1-1, with D unresolved. CDR3 length: 14 amino acids. Germline values: CDR1 SGHRS, CDR2 YFSETQ. V gave up 0 bases and J gave up 4 bases, with 10 bases separating them. The CDR3 region has the DNA TGCGCCAGCAGCTTGGAAGCGGGTTTCACTGAAGCTTTCTTT. Protein product: CASSLEAGFTEAFF.

This sequence joins TRBV27 and TRBJ2-2, with D perhaps TRBD1 (6 bases). Germline V gives CDR1 MNHEY, CDR2 SMNVEV (reference sequence). Trimming removed 5 bases from V and 4 bases from J, with 14 bases in between. The CDR3 is 15 amino acids. The CDR3 protein is CASSPWGHSTGELFF. The CDR3 DNA is TGTGCCAGCAGTCCATGGGGACATAGCACCGGGGAGCTGTTTTTT.

The CDR3 loop is CASRDRDTYQPQHF. CDR3 nucleotides: TGTGCCAGCAGGGACAGGGATACCTATCAGCCCCAGCATTTT. The chain uses TRBV6-5 and TRBJ1-5; 8 positions agree with TRBD1. V trimming: 6 bases; J trimming: 5 bases; junction bases outside the gene matches: 6. The CDR3 runs to 14 residues. Per the germline V gene, CDR1 is MNHEY and CDR2 is SVGAGI.

This clone was found a few times. The CDR3 DNA is TGCAGCGTTCCTTCGGGGTCGAACACCGGGGAGCTGTTTTTT. It encodes CSVPSGSNTGELFF. This sequence joins TRBV29-1 and TRBJ2-2, with D possibly matching TRBD2 (5 bases). V was trimmed by 5 bases and J by 0 bases, leaving 10 bases between them. The germline V gene encodes CDR1 SQVTM and CDR2 ANQGSEA. The CDR3 sequence is 14 residues long.

V and J are TRBV7-2 and TRBJ1-1; 7 bases are shared with TRBD1. The CDR3 runs to 14 residues. The germline V gene has CDR1 SGHTA and CDR2 FQGNSA. V lost 5 bases, J lost 2 bases, and 5 bases stayed unmatched. The CDR3 reads CASSRDRVNTEAFF. DNA for the CDR3: TGTGCCAGCAGCAGAGACAGGGTAAACACTGAAGCTTTCTTT.

DNA for the CDR3: TGTGCCAGTCGACAGGGAGGCAATCAGCCCCAGCATTTT. Translated: CASRQGGNQPQHF. The V and J genes are TRBV2 and TRBJ1-5, with 7 bases fitting TRBD1. Unmatched junction bases numbered 4, after V lost 9 bases and J lost 2 bases. Germline V gene sequence: CDR1 SNHLY, CDR2 FYNNEI. The CDR3 length is 13 residues.

The chain joins TRBV25-1 to TRBJ1-2; D is undetermined. V lost 3 bases and J 4 bases, leaving 18 bases between the germline ends. The CDR3 runs to 16 residues. Germline V gene sequence: CDR1 MGHDK, CDR2 SYGVNS. The CDR3 reads CASSDPGLTRGYGYTF. The CDR3 nucleotides are TGTGCCAGCAGTGATCCCGGACTTACACGAGGCTATGGCTACACCTTC.

The V and J genes are TRBV2 and TRBJ2-2; tentatively, D is TRBD1 (6 bases). CDR1 and CDR2 (germline): SNHLY, FYNNEI. Trimming removed 5 bases from V and 2 bases from J, with 12 bases in between. CDR3 length equals 15 residues. CDR3 nucleotide sequence: TGTGCCAGCAGTCAACAGGGAATCAACACCGGGGAGCTGTTTTTT. This sequence encodes CASSQQGINTGELFF. Supplemented by reference TRBV2 and TRBJ2-2, the full variable domain reads EPEVTQTPSHQVTQMGQEVILRCVPISNHLYFYWYRQILGQKVEFLVSFYNNEISEKSEIFDDQFSVERPDGSNFTLKIRSTKLEDSAMYFCASSQQGINTGELFFGEGSRLTVL.

As DNA, the CDR3 is TGTGCCAGCCCCCGCTTACCCACGGGGACTGAAGCTTTCTTT. This gives the protein CASPRLPTGTEAFF. V gene TRBV28 combines with J gene TRBJ1-1; D not resolved. The CDR3 spans 14 residues. CDR1 MDHEN and CDR2 SYDVKM come from the germline V gene. V lost 8 bases to trimming and J lost 5 bases, with 18 bases between them.

This clone was detected only once. The gene calls are TRBV5-1 and TRBJ2-1; the match to TRBD1 covers 12 bases. The ends lost 3 bases at V and 7 bases at J; junction bases unmatched: 5. Per the germline V gene, CDR1 is SGHRS and CDR2 is YFSETQ. There are 15 residues in the CDR3. The CDR3 spells CASSWGQGARNEQFF. The CDR3 DNA reads as TGCGCCAGCAGCTGGGGACAGGGGGCGCGAAATGAGCAGTTCTTC.

The rearrangement uses TRBV12-5 and TRBJ1-5, with D possibly being TRBD1 (5 bases). V shed 7 bases and J shed 2 bases, with 15 bases lying between them. The CDR3 covers 15 residues. Germline V gives CDR1 LGHNT, CDR2 FRNRAP. The CDR3 DNA sequence: TGTGCTAGTGCTTCTCGGGGGGTCGGCAATCAGCCCCAGCATTTT. Its protein product is CASASRGVGNQPQHF.